The subject of this entry is one T cell receptor (beta chain). Its specificity is unknown. These data are taken from a study of T cell responses to AZD1222 COVID-19 vaccine. Study-wide results and limits: There were vaccine-associated CD4 TCRs across spike, dominant at 160-218 and 743-854. Mostly white British, mostly female donors; authors suggested clonal diversity may be underestimated. The study identified only a handful of AZD1222 recipients as seropositive at baseline.

Measured with immunoSEQ multiplex PCR; TCRdb has only the in-frame clones, and not every one. The sample has some 150,000 clones; roughly nine tenths are singletons. The CDR3 has 16 residues. Per germline, CDR1 SGHAT and CDR2 FQNNGV. With 4 bases clipped from V and 4 bases from J, the junction kept 6 bases outside the gene matches. The sequence derives from an adult in good health. The starting material was peripheral blood, obtained on day 0 of AZD1222 vaccination. The chain has TRBV11-2 and TRBJ2-3, with TRBD2 matching 12 bases. In DNA form, the CDR3 reads TGTGCCAGCAGCTCCCTAGCGGGAGGGTATGCAGATACGCAGTATTTT. It is translated as CASSSLAGGYADTQYF.